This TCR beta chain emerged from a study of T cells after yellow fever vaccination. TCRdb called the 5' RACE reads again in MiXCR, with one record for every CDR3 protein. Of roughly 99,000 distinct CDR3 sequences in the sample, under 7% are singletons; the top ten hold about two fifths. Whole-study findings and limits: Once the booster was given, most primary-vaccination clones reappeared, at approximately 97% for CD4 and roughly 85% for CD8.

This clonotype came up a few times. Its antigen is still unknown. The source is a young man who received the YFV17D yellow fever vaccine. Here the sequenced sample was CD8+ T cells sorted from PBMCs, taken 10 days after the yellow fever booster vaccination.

CDR3 loop: CASSYSAAGNTIYF. The DNA for the CDR3 is TGTGCCAGCAGTTACTCTGCGGCTGGAAACACCATATATTTT. This chain uses TRBV6-5 with TRBJ1-3, with no clear D. The CDR3 runs to 14 residues. Trimming shortened V by 0 bases and J by 2 bases, and 5 bases separated the two germline ends. Germline CDR1 and CDR2: MNHEY and SVGAGI.